A single sample is the source of the 26 T cell receptor beta chains below, sequenced in a study of tumor-infiltrating lymphocytes in primary liver carcinoma. Alongside blood RNA obtained from unsorted whole blood, germline DNA was also extracted. A primer in the constant region served to generate TCR beta cDNA from approximately 500 ng of total RNA. Sequencing libraries for TCR beta derived from three nested multiplex PCR rounds that used slightly modified ARM-PCR. A C-beta reverse primer was combined with TRBV1-TRBV30 forward primers in the first two PCR rounds, and each round had 10 cycles. TCRdb processed the multiplex PCR reads anew with MiXCR; each CDR3 protein has one entry. Among fewer than 350,000 distinct CDR3 sequences listed, about 61% were seen once. What was sequenced was peripheral blood. The receptors stem from a middle-aged man with primary liver carcinoma and hepatitis B virus infection.

To note about this clonotype: A clone one base away is much larger, so this may be a read error. The chain has TRBV6-5 and TRBJ2-1; D uncertain. The CDR3 spans 14 residues. In germline, CDR1 is MNHEY, CDR2 SVGAGI. Trimming cost V 6 bases and J 7 bases, with 16 bases left between them. CDR3 sequence: CASSPMGSMNEQFF. The CDR3 region has the DNA TGTGCCAGCAGCCCTATGGGGTCAATGAATGAGCAGTTCTTC.

This chain connects TRBV6-1 to TRBJ2-7, with D perhaps matching TRBD1 (5 bases). Germline V CDR1 and CDR2: MNHNS, SASEGT. This CDR3 is 14 amino acids long. The ends were cut back, 8 bases at V and 10 bases at J, with 24 bases in the middle. CDR3 in DNA: TGTGCCAGCTCCCCTTCAGGGCCAGCTGTTGGCCAGTACTTC. Amino acid sequence: CASSPSGPAVGQYF.

This clonotype was counted many times. The genes are TRBV4-3 and TRBJ2-1; 8 bases are a match to TRBD2. Germline CDR1 is LGHNA and CDR2 is YSLEER. V gave up 4 bases and J gave up 4 bases; unmatched junction bases: 15. The CDR3 totals 18 residues. The CDR3 DNA reads TGCGCCAGCAGCCCCGGGAGGGGTCAGGGTCCGATTTACAATGAGCAGTTCTTC. This translates into CASSPGRGQGPIYNEQFF.

This clonotype was seen ten or more times. This chain links TRBV6-2 or TRBV6-3 with TRBJ1-2; D remains unclear. This CDR3 has 11 amino acids. Deletions cut 2 bases from V and 9 bases from J, with 7 bases between. Germline V gene data show CDR1 as MNHEY and CDR2 as SVGEGT. The CDR3 loop reads CASSYVKSYTF. Here the CDR3 DNA reads TGTGCCAGCAGTTACGTGAAGAGCTACACCTTC.

For this clonotype: This is likely a read error, given that the CDR3 carries no conserved phenylalanine or tryptophan at its end. The DNA is left out, because the CDR3 cannot be placed on it with certainty; the CDR3 is given as TCRdb lists it. The chain links TRBV11-2 to TRBJ2-1; the table's TRBD2 call for D was not verified on the DNA. Germline V gene lookup returns CDR1 SGHAT and CDR2 FQNNGV. Both ends counted, the CDR3 spans 15 residues. Here the CDR3 reads CASRTGTSSYNEKFS.

The table lists this clonotype with many counts. This chain connects TRBV6-2 or TRBV6-3 to TRBJ2-1, with a possible D match to TRBD1 (5 bases). The CDR3 extends over 16 amino acids. Trimming shortened V by 3 bases and J by 7 bases, and 19 bases separated the two germline ends. Germline V gene sequence: CDR1 MNHEY, CDR2 SVGEGT. In nucleotides, the CDR3 is TGTGCCAGCAGTTATTCCATGGTTGAAGGGGTTAATGAGCAGTTCTTC. Translation gives CASSYSMVEGVNEQFF.

Details on this clonotype: A much larger clone differs by one base, so this may be a read error. This chain joins TRBV5-6 and TRBJ1-5; the match to TRBD1 covers 9 bases. In germline, CDR1 is SGHDT, CDR2 YYEEEE. The CDR3 has 14 residues. DNA for the CDR3: TGTGCCAGCGAAGAACAGGGGGCGTATCAGTCCCAGCATTTT. Its translation is CASEEQGAYQSQHF.

This clonotype appeared a few times. This chain connects TRBV11-2 to TRBJ2-1; possibly TRBD2 for D (5 bases). CDR1 and CDR2 (germline): SGHAT, FQNNGV. Between the trimmed V and J ends, which lost 5 bases and 3 bases, there was a span of 14 bases. The CDR3 is 15 residues long. CDR3 in amino acids: CASSPWTSVYNEQFF. Written as DNA, the CDR3 is TGTGCCAGCAGCCCATGGACTTCTGTCTACAATGAGCAGTTCTTC.

Many counts were recorded for this clonotype. J is TRBJ2-3 and V is TRBV11-3, with D perhaps TRBD1 (5 bases). This CDR3 contains 16 residues. CDR1 and CDR2 from the germline V gene are SGHNT and YENEEA. V dropped 0 bases and J dropped 3 bases, with 13 bases sitting between them. The CDR3 DNA follows: TGTGCCAGCAGCTTAGATTCGAATAGGGGAACAGATACGCAGTATTTT. Translation gives CASSLDSNRGTDTQYF.

Comment on this clonotype: A clone one base away is much larger, so this may be a read error. This chain links TRBV12-3 or TRBV12-4 with TRBJ1-5; possibly TRBD1 for D (5 bases). This CDR3 region has 16 residues. CDR3 region: CASSLVQGEGNQPHHF. CDR3 sequence (DNA): TGTGCCAGCAGTTTAGTCCAGGGTGAGGGCAATCAGCCCCATCATTTT.

This clonotype was seen many times. V gene TRBV6-2 or TRBV6-3 combines with J gene TRBJ2-4; either TRBD1 or TRBD2 may supply D (5 bases each). V was clipped by 0 bases and J by 6 bases, with 12 bases between them. The germline CDR1 and CDR2 sequences are MNHEY and SVGEGT. The CDR3 spans 15 residues. For the CDR3, the DNA is TGTGCCAGCAGTTACTCGAGAGGGGAGAGAAACATTCAGTACTTC. It specifies CASSYSRGERNIQYF.

This clonotype showed up just once. The gene calls are TRBV11-1 and TRBJ2-5; the D is unclear. The CDR3 sequence is 12 residues long. Deletions cut 5 bases from V and 9 bases from J, with 13 bases between. The germline V gene has CDR1 SGHAT and CDR2 FQDESV (reference sequence). The CDR3 region is CASSNQPQAQYF. The DNA for the CDR3 is TGTGCCAGCAGCAACCAGCCCCAGGCCCAGTACTTC. Combining the CDR3 with reference TRBV11-1 and TRBJ2-5 gives the whole variable domain EAEVAQSPRYKITEKSQAVAFWCDPISGHATLYWYRQILGQGPELLVQFQDESVVDDSQLPKDRFSAERLKGVDSTLKIQPAELGDSAMYLCASSNQPQAQYFGPGTRLLVL.

To note about this clonotype: The CDR3 end shows no conserved phenylalanine or tryptophan, and so a read error is likely. The CDR3 DNA reads as TGTGCCAGTAGCTTAGGTGGGGTCCGGGGGTACGAGCAGTACTCC. Residues: CASSLGGVRGYEQYS. The chain uses TRBV11-2 and TRBJ2-7; possible D gene TRBD2, 6 bases. CDR3 length equals 15 residues. Looked up from germline, CDR1 is SGHAT and CDR2 is FQNNGV.

This clonotype was counted once. This may be a read error, as it is one base from a much larger clone. This sequence joins TRBV6-6 and TRBJ2-2; D perhaps matches TRBD2 (5 bases). Germline CDR1 is MNHNY and CDR2 is SVGAGI (reference sequence). The V and J ends lost 2 bases and 4 bases respectively, with 17 bases between them. The CDR3 is 17 residues long. The CDR3 DNA is TGTGCCAGCAGTTACCTCCAAAGTAGCGAAGGCACCGGGGAGCTGTTTTTT. This gives the protein CASSYLQSSEGTGELFF.

As to this clonotype: This is likely a read error, given that the CDR3 carries no conserved phenylalanine or tryptophan at its end. The V call is TRBV11-2, the J call TRBJ1-2; no clear D. The CDR3 loop spans 12 amino acids. Germline V gives CDR1 SGHAT, CDR2 FQNNGV. Trimming removed 7 bases at V and 2 bases at J, with 8 bases between. CDR3 loop: CASTQENYGYTI. Here the CDR3 DNA reads TGTGCCAGCACTCAGGAGAACTATGGCTACACCATC.

The chain joins TRBV11-2 to TRBJ2-7, with unresolved D. Looked up from germline, CDR1 is SGHAT and CDR2 is FQNNGV. The CDR3 extends over 14 amino acids. Trimming took off 2 bases at V and 8 bases at J, with 16 bases between the two ends. The chain's CDR3 is CASSLFSWSNKQYF. The CDR3 nucleotides read TGTGCCAGCAGCTTATTTAGCTGGAGTAATAAGCAGTACTTC.

As to this clonotype: This may be a read error, as it is one base from a much larger clone. Since the CDR3 does not end with the conserved phenylalanine or tryptophan, this likely comes from a read error. The chain employs TRBV10-1 and TRBJ2-5; 9 nucleotides agree with TRBD2. J was trimmed by 5 bases and V by 3 bases; bases with no gene match: 13. The CDR3 is made up of 17 amino acids. Germline V gives CDR1 WNHNN, CDR2 SYGVQD (reference sequence). In DNA, the CDR3 is TGCGCCAGCAGTGAATCTAGCGGGATCGGAAGGAAGGAGACCCAGTACCTC. It is translated as CASSESSGIGRKETQYL.

Only a few counts were recorded for this clonotype. This chain uses TRBV7-9 with TRBJ2-1; a possible D gene is TRBD2 (6 bases). The CDR3 is 11 amino acids. Trimming took 4 bases from V and 12 from J, leaving 10 bases between them. Germline loops: CDR1 SEHNR, CDR2 FQNEAQ (reference sequence). The CDR3 here is CASSSGLPQFF. For the CDR3, the DNA is TGTGCCAGCAGCTCGGGACTGCCGCAGTTCTTC.

Of note for this clonotype: A junction boundary mismatches the germline segment, possibly from a read error. CDR3 in amino acids: CTSSLAASGRALNEQYF. In DNA, the CDR3 is TGTACCAGCAGCTTGGCGGCTAGCGGGAGGGCTTTGAACGAGCAGTACTTC. V is TRBV5-6 and J is TRBJ2-7; 12 bases line up with TRBD2. The length of the CDR3 is 17 residues. The germline CDR1 and CDR2 sequences are SGHDT and YYEEEE.

Only a few counts were recorded for this clonotype. The rearrangement uses TRBV12-3 or TRBV12-4 and TRBJ1-3; no clear D gene. V was trimmed by 6 bases and J by 0 bases, leaving 15 bases between them. The CDR3 contains 16 residues. The CDR3 DNA follows: TGTGCCAGCAGCCCCCTAACTAGCCACTCTGGAAACACCATATATTTT. Translating gives CASSPLTSHSGNTIYF.

In its sample, this clonotype was seen many times. This chain uses TRBV6-6 with TRBJ2-3, with D tentatively TRBD2 (5 bases). V dropped 8 bases and J dropped 1 base, with 10 bases sitting between them. The CDR3 contains 13 residues. Germline V gene sequence: CDR1 MNHNY, CDR2 SVGAGI (reference sequence). The CDR3 here is CASGPRGTDTQYF. The CDR3 coding sequence is TGTGCCAGCGGCCCGAGGGGCACAGATACGCAGTATTTT.

This clonotype occurred many times. The rearrangement links TRBV5-5 to TRBJ2-3; 8 bases line up with TRBD2. The germline V gene has CDR1 SGHKS and CDR2 YYEKEE (reference sequence). The CDR3 is 14 amino acids. Trimming at V came to 4 bases and at J to 5 bases, leaving 6 bases not matched to a gene. The CDR3 reads CASSTLAGKDTQYF. CDR3 sequence (DNA): TGTGCCAGCAGCACCTTAGCGGGAAAAGATACGCAGTATTTT.

This clonotype was picked up many times. The chain recombines TRBV11-3 with TRBJ2-2, with D maybe TRBD2 (6 bases). The CDR3 is 14 amino acids. V was pared by 5 bases and J by 4 bases, with 11 bases between. The germline gives CDR1 SGHNT, CDR2 YENEEA. This CDR3 reads CASSAFGGTGELFF. The CDR3 DNA reads as TGTGCCAGCAGCGCGTTCGGGGGCACCGGGGAGCTGTTTTTT.

Of note for this clonotype: A much more abundant neighbour one base away suggests this may be a read error. The rearrangement joins TRBV6-5 to TRBJ1-2, with 12 bases aligning to TRBD1. Germline V lookup: CDR1 MNHEY, CDR2 SVGAGI. CDR3 length: 18 residues. The CDR3, as DNA: TGTGCCAGCAGTTTACTCCCACCGGGACAGGGGGCGAACTATGTCTACACCTTC. The encoded protein is CASSLLPPGQGANYVYTF.

Of note for this clonotype: One junction end disagrees with the germline gene, perhaps due to a read error. V is TRBV11-1 and J is TRBJ2-7, with 8 bases identical to TRBD2. CDR1 is SGHAT, CDR2 FQDESV, per germline (reference sequence). The CDR3 has 15 residues. The CDR3 sequence: CASGSKLAASYVQYF. The CDR3 coding sequence is TGTGCCAGCGGTTCTAAACTAGCGGCCTCCTACGTGCAGTACTTC. Filled out from reference TRBV11-1 and TRBJ2-7, the complete variable domain reads EAEVAQSPRYKITEKSQAVAFWCDPISGHATLYWYRQILGQGPELLVQFQDESVVDDSQLPKDRFSAERLKGVDSTLKIQPAELGDSAMYLCASGSKLAASYVQYFGPGTRLTVT.

This clonotype is a singleton in its sample. A much larger clone lies a single base off, so this may be a read error. The V call is TRBV5-5, the J call TRBJ2-2, with 11 bases aligning to TRBD2. This CDR3 spans 17 amino acids. CDR1 and CDR2 (germline): SGHKS, YYEKEE (reference sequence). CDR3 sequence (DNA): TGTGCCAGCGGCTTAACCACTAGCGGGAGTTTAACCGGGGAGCTGTTTTTT. Residues: CASGLTTSGSLTGELFF.